This T cell receptor (beta chain) derives from a study of T cell repertoires in cytomegalovirus infection. Study in general: Selection of CMV epitopes for the study included recently identified HLA-C-restricted and well-studied HLA-B-restricted ones.

TCRdb recomputed calls from the reads with MiXCR, one row per CDR3 protein. The repertoire has about 130,000 distinct CDR3 sequences, approximately 30% of them found once; the top ten carry approximately 50%. To note about this clonotype: Antigen unknown.

The length of the CDR3 is 14 residues. V lost 3 bases and J 4 bases, leaving 10 bases between the germline ends. Germline V lookup: CDR1 MDHEN, CDR2 SYDVKM. General study results and limits: Within the response measured ex vivo, HLA-C-restricted CMV-specific TCR beta clonotypes were dominant.

Sequences were derived from CD8+ T cells from cultured PBMCs, sampled from culture after CMV antigen stimulation. The chain has TRBV28 and TRBJ1-3; D gene uncertain. The TCR comes from a human donor in good health (CMV status not recorded). Some clones in this sample may be carry-over from other donors' samples. This CDR3 is CASSFSGVGNTIYF. The CDR3 DNA sequence: TGTGCCAGCAGTTTCTCAGGCGTCGGAAACACCATATATTTT.